This T cell receptor (beta chain) was identified in a study of neurological immune-mediated disorders. MiXCR, applied by TCRdb to the 5' RACE reads, yields one record per CDR3 protein. The table includes 40,000 to 60,000 distinct CDR3 sequences, around 3.3% detected once. The CDR3 is 13 amino acids. The V segment lost 4 bases and the J segment 6 bases; nucleotides outside the gene matches: 5. There are a few counts of this clonotype. V gene TRBV12-3 or TRBV12-4 combines with J gene TRBJ2-7; 8 bases map to TRBD1. The sequenced sample was PBMCs. The sequence was collected from a man aged 35 to 55 with multiple sclerosis. The CDR3 here is CASSYRGESEQYF. The CDR3 DNA follows: TGTGCCAGCAGTTACAGGGGGGAAAGCGAGCAGTACTTC.